Below are 5 T cell receptor beta chains sequenced from a single sample in a study of blood T cells in healthy people across ages. The use of a sample-barcoded 5' primer and a J-beta primer mix characterized a second PCR of about 6 to 11 cycles. MiXCR was run by TCRdb on the 5' RACE reads, yielding one entry per CDR3 protein. The sample has roughly 1,700,000 distinct CDR3 sequences; 25% to 30% are singletons. Material: blood. These receptors originate from a woman under 40 in good health.

This clonotype has at least ten counts. The chain employs TRBV11-2 and TRBJ2-1; D perhaps matches TRBD2 (5 bases). The CDR3 spans 12 residues. V lost 5 bases to trimming and J lost 10 bases, with 12 bases between them. CDR1 and CDR2 (germline): SGHAT, FQNNGV. The CDR3 loop is CASSPSGYEQFF. DNA for the CDR3: TGTGCCAGCAGCCCGAGCGGATACGAGCAGTTCTTC.

In its sample, this clonotype was seen many times. V usage is TRBV7-6 and J usage is TRBJ2-6; 7 bases fit TRBD1. The V segment lost 5 bases and the J segment 2 bases; nucleotides outside the gene matches: 9. This CDR3 has 17 amino acids. Germline CDR1 is SGHVS and CDR2 is FNYEAQ. The CDR3 nucleotides are TGTGCCAGCAGCCCAACTATGACAGGGACTGGGGCCAACGTCCTGACTTTC. This sequence encodes CASSPTMTGTGANVLTF.

This sequence joins TRBV27 and TRBJ2-2, with 9 positions matching TRBD2. This CDR3 spans 17 amino acids. The V gene's germline CDR1 is MNHEY and CDR2 SMNVEV (reference sequence). Trimming removed 2 bases from V and 2 bases from J; junction bases left unmatched: 6. CDR3 sequence reads: CASSLRSSGANTGELFF. As DNA, the CDR3 is TGTGCCAGCAGTTTACGCTCTAGCGGGGCCAACACCGGGGAGCTGTTTTTT.

The chain has TRBV30 and TRBJ2-3; D remains ambiguous. Germline values: CDR1 GTSNPN, CDR2 SVGIG (reference sequence). CDR3 size: 11 residues. V was trimmed by 0 bases and J by 5 bases, leaving 3 bases between them. CDR3 nucleotides: TGTGCCTGGAGTGTACAAGATACGCAGTATTTT. This codes for CAWSVQDTQYF.

This clonotype was counted a few times. One end of the junction fails to match germline, which may point to a read error. The V call is TRBV7-9, the J call TRBJ2-5; D gene unclear. The J call may not be correct, given that the DNA end is closer to TRBJ2-7. Germline-derived CDR1 and CDR2 are SEHNR and FQNEAQ (reference sequence). The CDR3 extends over 14 amino acids. The CDR3 here is CAGSLDLGAYEQYF. The CDR3 DNA follows: TGTGCCGGCAGCTTGGACCTTGGGGCCTACGAGCAGTACTTC.